These 17 T cell receptor beta chains came from one sample sequenced in a study of blood T cell repertoires in COVID-19. The repertoire was sequenced with immunoSEQ multiplex PCR; TCRdb's copy has only in-frame clones and lacks some. The table records 250,000 or so clones, about nine tenths of them present only once. The material sequenced was peripheral blood. Source of these receptors: a man aged 55 to 69 with acute or convalescent COVID-19.

V usage is TRBV20-1 and J usage is TRBJ2-3, with D possibly being TRBD2 (5 bases). CDR3 length: 15 residues. Trimming removed 3 bases from V and 1 base from J, with 14 bases in between. The germline V gene encodes CDR1 DFQATT and CDR2 SNEGSKA (reference sequence). The chain's CDR3 is CSASFVGEGTDTQYF. The CDR3 DNA reads as TGCAGTGCTAGTTTCGTGGGAGAGGGCACAGATACGCAGTATTTT.

This chain uses TRBV7-2 with TRBJ1-2; 8 bases align to TRBD1. CDR3 length: 15 amino acids. Per germline, CDR1 SGHTA and CDR2 FQGNSA. The J segment lost 6 bases and the V segment lost 6 bases, leaving 12 bases of the junction unmatched. The CDR3 DNA follows: TGTGCCAGCAGTTTCTGGACAGGGCAAAACGATGGCTACACCTTC. Translating it yields CASSFWTGQNDGYTF.

The chain couples TRBV2 to TRBJ1-5; the D is unclear. The CDR3 has 14 residues. V was clipped by 7 bases and J by 5 bases, with 15 bases between them. CDR1 is SNHLY and CDR2 is FYNNEI in the germline V gene. The CDR3 DNA reads as TGTGCCAGCACGAGGGCCCGGGATGATCAGCCCCAGCATTTT. Amino acid sequence: CASTRARDDQPQHF.

V gene TRBV29-1 combines with J gene TRBJ1-1; D not resolved. The V end lost 5 bases, the J end lost 3 bases, and 16 bases lay between the germline ends. CDR1 and CDR2 from the germline V gene are SQVTM and ANQGSEA. CDR3 size: 14 residues. The CDR3 DNA reads TGCAGCGTTTGCCGTGCCGGAGGAGACACTGAAGCTTTCTTT. This encodes CSVCRAGGDTEAFF.

The chain has TRBV30 and TRBJ1-3; D is ambiguous. The CDR3 consists of 13 residues. Between the trimmed V and J ends, which lost 1 base and 2 bases, there was a span of 6 bases. CDR1 GTSNPN and CDR2 SVGIG come from the germline V gene (reference sequence). The CDR3 bases are TGTGCCTGGAGTGAAACAGCTGGAAACACCATATATTTT. Translated: CAWSETAGNTIYF.

The rearrangement joins TRBV10-3 to TRBJ2-7; D might be TRBD2 (5 bases). V lost 0 bases and J 4 bases, leaving 10 bases between the germline ends. This CDR3 is built from 14 residues. In germline, CDR1 is ENHRY, CDR2 SYGVKD. CDR3 sequence (DNA): TGTGCCATCAGTGAGTCGGAGGAATTTTACGAGCAGTACTTC. This sequence encodes CAISESEEFYEQYF.

This clone showed up just a few times. The chain combines TRBV28 with TRBJ1-4, with 8 bases matching TRBD1. V dropped 5 bases and J dropped 7; count of bases not matched to a gene: 9. The CDR3 has 15 residues. Germline V gene sequence: CDR1 MDHEN, CDR2 SYDVKM. The CDR3, as DNA: TGTGCCAGCAGTGGCAGGGGGCGCGGGTCTGAAAAACTGTTTTTT. Translated: CASSGRGRGSEKLFF.

The chain couples TRBV29-1 to TRBJ2-3; a weak D match, TRBD2 (6 bases). V was pared by 1 base and J by 2 bases, with 13 bases between. Germline V lookup: CDR1 SQVTM, CDR2 ANQGSEA. CDR3 size: 15 residues. The CDR3 loop is CSVEGRGGITDTQYF. In DNA form, the CDR3 reads TGCAGCGTTGAAGGGCGGGGCGGAATCACAGATACGCAGTATTTT.

This chain joins TRBV11-1 and TRBJ2-1, with D maybe TRBD2 (5 bases). V lost 5 bases and J 8 bases, leaving 13 bases between the germline ends. The CDR3 totals 13 residues. Germline values: CDR1 SGHAT, CDR2 FQDESV (reference sequence). This CDR3 is CASSTMRADEQFF. CDR3 nucleotides: TGTGCCAGCAGCACCATGAGGGCCGATGAGCAGTTCTTC.

This chain uses TRBV6-5 with TRBJ2-7, with 10 bases fitting TRBD1. The germline V gene has CDR1 MNHEY and CDR2 SVGAGI. The CDR3 has 14 residues. Trimming at V came to 5 bases and at J to 6 bases, leaving 7 bases not matched to a gene. CDR3 loop: CASSTGQGRAEQYF. As DNA, the CDR3 is TGTGCCAGCAGTACGGGACAGGGGAGGGCCGAGCAGTACTTC.

The chain has TRBV6-2 or TRBV6-3 and TRBJ2-6, with a weak D call TRBD2 (6 bases). V shed 5 bases and J shed 0 bases, with 14 bases lying between them. The length of the CDR3 is 17 residues. Per the germline V gene, CDR1 is MNHEY and CDR2 is SVGEGT. CDR3 nucleotide sequence: TGTGCCAGCAGTCAGGGACTCACTTACTCTGGGGCCAACGTCCTGACTTTC. Residues: CASSQGLTYSGANVLTF.

This chain uses TRBV19 with TRBJ1-2; no definite D call. Per the germline V gene, CDR1 is LNHDA and CDR2 is SQIVND (reference sequence). This CDR3 region has 14 residues. Trimming stripped 3 bases from V and 4 bases from J, with 12 bases between. DNA for the CDR3: TGTGCCAGTAGTATCCAGTACCGGGGCTATGGCTACACCTTC. It yields the protein CASSIQYRGYGYTF.

The rearrangement uses TRBV6-5 and TRBJ2-7; 10 nucleotides line up with TRBD2. In germline, CDR1 is MNHEY, CDR2 SVGAGI. The CDR3 contains 14 residues. V was pared by 7 bases and J by 5 bases, with 8 bases of the junction left unmatched. Here the CDR3 DNA reads TGTGCCAGCACCCCTAGCGGGAGTGAGAACGAGCAGTACTTC. It encodes CASTPSGSENEQYF.

The chain combines TRBV19 with TRBJ2-6; 7 bases agree with TRBD1. The CDR3 totals 18 residues. With V trimmed by 5 bases and J by 1 base, 11 bases remained unmatched. Germline V gives CDR1 LNHDA, CDR2 SQIVND (reference sequence). The CDR3 loop is CASSQRAGGFSGANVLTF. CDR3 sequence (DNA): TGTGCCAGTAGTCAGAGGGCAGGGGGATTTTCTGGGGCCAACGTCCTGACTTTC.

CDR3 protein: CASSPDRDNQPQHF. The DNA of the CDR3 is TGTGCCAGCAGCCCGGACAGGGATAATCAGCCCCAGCATTTT. The rearrangement joins TRBV4-2 to TRBJ1-5; TRBD1 agrees at 8 bases. J gave up 4 bases and V 4 bases, and 3 bases lay outside the gene matches. The CDR3 spans 14 residues. CDR1 and CDR2 (germline): LGHNA, YNFKEQ.

This clone was seen only a few times. V and J are TRBV27 and TRBJ2-7, with 7 bases identical to TRBD1. The CDR3 runs to 14 residues. Germline trimming cut 10 bases from V and 5 bases from J; bases unmatched to any gene: 14. The germline CDR1 and CDR2 sequences are MNHEY and SMNVEV (reference sequence). In DNA form, the CDR3 reads TGTGCCACCTCCGACCGGGACAGCTTTGACGAGCAGTACTTC. Its translation: CATSDRDSFDEQYF.

The chain is built from TRBV28 and TRBJ1-5, with a tentative D call TRBD1 (6 bases). The CDR3 consists of 15 residues. The germline V gene has CDR1 MDHEN and CDR2 SYDVKM. Deletions cut 2 bases from V and 7 bases from J, with 15 bases between. CDR3 protein: CASSLERGGGQPQHF. CDR3 DNA: TGTGCCAGCAGTTTAGAGAGGGGGGGCGGCCAGCCCCAGCATTTT.